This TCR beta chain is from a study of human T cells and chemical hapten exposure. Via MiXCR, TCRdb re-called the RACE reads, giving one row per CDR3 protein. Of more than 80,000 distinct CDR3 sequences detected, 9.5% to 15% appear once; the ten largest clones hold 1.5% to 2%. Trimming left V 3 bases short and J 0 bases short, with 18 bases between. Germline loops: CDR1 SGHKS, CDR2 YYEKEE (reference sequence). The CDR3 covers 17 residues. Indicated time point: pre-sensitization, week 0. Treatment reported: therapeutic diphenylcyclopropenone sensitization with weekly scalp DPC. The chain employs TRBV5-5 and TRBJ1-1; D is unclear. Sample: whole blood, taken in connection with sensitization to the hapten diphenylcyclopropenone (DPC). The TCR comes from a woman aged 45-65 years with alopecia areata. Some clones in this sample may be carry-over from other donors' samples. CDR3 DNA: TGTGCCAGCAGCTATGCGTTTGTAGGGCGGATGAACACTGAAGCTTTCTTT. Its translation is CASSYAFVGRMNTEAFF.